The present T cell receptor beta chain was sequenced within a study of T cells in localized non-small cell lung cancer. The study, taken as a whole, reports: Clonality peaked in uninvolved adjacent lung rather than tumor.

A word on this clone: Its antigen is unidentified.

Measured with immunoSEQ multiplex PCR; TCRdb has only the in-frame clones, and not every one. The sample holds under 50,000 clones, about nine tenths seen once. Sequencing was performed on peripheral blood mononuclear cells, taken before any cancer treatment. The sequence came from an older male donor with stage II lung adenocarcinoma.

CDR3 residues: CASSKGFRGRFYNEQFF. The CDR3 DNA reads TGTGCCAGCAGCAAGGGTTTTCGGGGGCGCTTCTACAATGAGCAGTTCTTC. V usage is TRBV21-1 and J usage is TRBJ2-1. TRBV21-1 is noted as a pseudogene. This CDR3 is built from 17 residues.